The 13 T cell receptor beta chains listed next were all sequenced from one sample in a study of cytomegalovirus exposure and HLA in healthy donors (dated by TCRdb to the late 2010s). Library method: the immunoSEQ multiplex PCR assay. The multiplex PCR relied on a mix of 60 forward primers for TCR Vbeta segments and 13 reverse primers for TCR Jbeta segments. Imported from immuneACCESS, the table was reduced by TCRdb to in-frame sequences with V and J called. These copies leave out some clones; in studies compared against another copy, an unresolved V gene accounts for under half, and the cause of the remainder is not known. Here the sample has fewer than 250,000 clones; about 81% occur a single time. About 5% of the sample goes to the ten largest clones. Source material: PBMCs. These receptors were taken from a young man in good health and CMV-seropositive.

This clone showed up just a few times. This sequence joins TRBV6-6 and TRBJ2-2, with 7 bases fitting TRBD2. This CDR3 is built from 14 residues. The germline CDR1 and CDR2 sequences are MNHNY and SVGAGI (reference sequence). After removal of 4 bases from V and 7 bases from J, the junction contained 6 bases not matched to a gene. The DNA for the CDR3 is TGTGCCAGCAGTTTTCGGGGGGAGGACGGGGAGCTGTTTTTT. This gives the protein CASSFRGEDGELFF.

The chain carries TRBV28 and TRBJ2-3; a possible D gene is TRBD2 (5 bases). Deletions cut 4 bases from V and 6 bases from J, with 17 bases between. This CDR3 has 15 amino acids. The V gene's germline CDR1 is MDHEN and CDR2 SYDVKM. CDR3 bases: TGTGCCAGCAGTTCCCCCTCCGAGGGAAGGGATACGCAGTATTTT. The encoded protein is CASSSPSEGRDTQYF.

About this clone: A read error may account for a junction end that differs from germline. The CDR3 nucleotides are TGTTCCAGCAGTAAGGGACAGGCACTCACAGATACGCAGTATTTT. Translated: CSSSKGQALTDTQYF. The rearrangement joins TRBV7-9 to TRBJ2-3; TRBD1 agrees at 8 bases. Germline-derived CDR1 and CDR2 are SEHNR and FQNEAQ (reference sequence). CDR3 size: 15 residues.

This chain uses TRBV5-1 with TRBJ2-5; 7 nucleotides agree with TRBD1. V lost 4 bases and J lost 3; bases outside the gene matches: 6. In germline, CDR1 is SGHRS, CDR2 YFSETQ. There are 14 residues in the CDR3. The CDR3 DNA reads as TGCGCCAGCAGCGAAAACAGGGGCGAAGAGACCCAGTACTTC. This translates into CASSENRGEETQYF.

The chain uses TRBV9 and TRBJ2-3; D is undetermined. CDR1 SGDLS and CDR2 YYNGEE come from the germline V gene. V dropped 0 bases and J dropped 0 bases, with 5 bases sitting between them. The CDR3 has 14 amino acids. The chain's CDR3 is CASSVDPSTDTQYF. CDR3 bases: TGTGCCAGCAGCGTAGATCCTAGCACAGATACGCAGTATTTT.

This chain joins TRBV27 and TRBJ2-6; 7 bases agree with TRBD2. CDR3 length: 17 amino acids. Germline loops: CDR1 MNHEY, CDR2 SMNVEV (reference sequence). V lost 4 bases to trimming and J lost 0 bases; unmatched junction nucleotides: 6. The CDR3 here is CASSSTGRNSGANVLTF. DNA for the CDR3: TGTGCCAGCAGTTCGACCGGGAGGAACTCTGGGGCCAACGTCCTGACTTTC.

The chain employs TRBV7-2 and TRBJ2-7, with D maybe TRBD2 (5 bases). The V end was cut by 5 bases, the J end by 2 bases, with 10 bases between. Per germline, CDR1 SGHTA and CDR2 FQGNSA. The CDR3 totals 13 residues. CDR3 nucleotide sequence: TGTGCCAGCAGCCCCCAGCGGACCTACGAGCAGTACTTC. Translation gives CASSPQRTYEQYF. Full variable domain (rest looked up from reference TRBV7-2 and TRBJ2-7): GAGVSQSPSNKVTEKGKDVELRCDPISGHTALYWYRQSLGQGLEFLIYFQGNSAPDKSGLPSDRFSAERTGGSVSTLTIQRTQQEDSAVYLCASSPQRTYEQYFGPGTRLTVT.

The rearrangement links TRBV19 to TRBJ2-2; tentative D call: TRBD2 (6 bases). The V and J ends lost 8 bases and 0 bases respectively, with 16 bases between them. The CDR3 consists of 16 residues. Germline V lookup: CDR1 LNHDA, CDR2 SQIVND (reference sequence). The CDR3 DNA reads as TGTGCCAGTCACCCCTCCGGACTAACGAACACCGGGGAGCTGTTTTTT. Encoded protein: CASHPSGLTNTGELFF.

V usage is TRBV7-6 and J usage is TRBJ2-1, with 7 bases matching TRBD1. Germline values: CDR1 SGHVS, CDR2 FNYEAQ. Trimming took 1 base from V and 8 from J; bases not matched to a gene: 2. The CDR3 is made up of 13 amino acids. The CDR3 nucleotides read TGTGCCAGCAGCTTAGAGGGGGCCCATGAGCAGTTCTTC. Translated, it gives CASSLEGAHEQFF.

The chain joins TRBV27 to TRBJ2-2, with 13 positions matching TRBD2. CDR3 length: 18 amino acids. Germline V lookup: CDR1 MNHEY, CDR2 SMNVEV (reference sequence). Germline trimming cut 4 bases from V and 7 bases from J; bases unmatched to any gene: 12. In nucleotides, the CDR3 is TGTGCCAGCAGTTCCCTTCGACTAGCGGGAGGACGGCACGGGGAGCTGTTTTTT. Amino acid sequence: CASSSLRLAGGRHGELFF.

The rearrangement joins TRBV30 to TRBJ1-2; D call uncertain. The CDR3 covers 16 residues. V dropped 2 bases and J dropped 2 bases, with 18 bases sitting between them. The germline CDR1 and CDR2 sequences are GTSNPN and SVGIG (reference sequence). The CDR3 reads CAWSLESERENYGYTF. As DNA, the CDR3 is TGTGCCTGGAGTCTGGAGTCGGAGCGAGAAAACTATGGCTACACCTTC.

The V and J genes are TRBV6-6 and TRBJ1-2, with TRBD1 identical over 10 bases. The CDR3 consists of 15 residues. CDR1 and CDR2 (germline): MNHNY, SVGAGI (reference sequence). Germline trimming cut 2 bases from V and 3 bases from J; bases unmatched to any gene: 3. The CDR3 protein is CASSYTDRGDYGYTF. CDR3 sequence (DNA): TGTGCCAGCAGTTACACGGACAGGGGGGACTATGGCTACACCTTC.

This chain joins TRBV7-6 and TRBJ2-7; 9 nucleotides line up with TRBD2. CDR3 length equals 13 residues. Germline assignment: CDR1 SGHVS and CDR2 FNYEAQ. The junction had 11 bases not matched to a gene; V was cut back by 10 bases and J by 7 bases. The CDR3: CATAYSGGSEQYF. The CDR3 coding sequence is TGTGCCACCGCCTATAGCGGGGGATCGGAGCAGTACTTC.